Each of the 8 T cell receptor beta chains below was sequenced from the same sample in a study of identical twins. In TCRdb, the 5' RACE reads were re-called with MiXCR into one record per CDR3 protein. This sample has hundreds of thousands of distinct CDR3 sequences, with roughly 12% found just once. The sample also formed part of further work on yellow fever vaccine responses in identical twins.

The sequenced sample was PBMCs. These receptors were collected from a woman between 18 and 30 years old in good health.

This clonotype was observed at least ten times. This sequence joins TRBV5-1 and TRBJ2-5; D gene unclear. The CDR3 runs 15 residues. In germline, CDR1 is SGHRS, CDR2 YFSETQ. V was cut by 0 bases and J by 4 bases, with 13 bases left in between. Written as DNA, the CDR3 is TGCGCCAGCAGCTTGGAATCCCCACTCGGAGAGACCCAGTACTTC. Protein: CASSLESPLGETQYF.

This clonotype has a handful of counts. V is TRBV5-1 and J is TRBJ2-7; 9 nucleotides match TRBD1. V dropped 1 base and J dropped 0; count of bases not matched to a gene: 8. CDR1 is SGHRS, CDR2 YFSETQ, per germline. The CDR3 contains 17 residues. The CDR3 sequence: CASSLMGQGVGSYEQYV. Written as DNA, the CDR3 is TGCGCCAGCAGCTTGATGGGACAGGGTGTCGGCTCCTACGAGCAGTACGTC.

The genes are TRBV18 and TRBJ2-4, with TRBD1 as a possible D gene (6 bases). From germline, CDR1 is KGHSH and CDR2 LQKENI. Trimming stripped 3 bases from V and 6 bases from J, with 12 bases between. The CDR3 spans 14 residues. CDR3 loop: CASSPRDISNIQYF. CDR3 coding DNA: TGTGCCAGCTCACCCCGGGACATATCAAACATTCAGTACTTC.

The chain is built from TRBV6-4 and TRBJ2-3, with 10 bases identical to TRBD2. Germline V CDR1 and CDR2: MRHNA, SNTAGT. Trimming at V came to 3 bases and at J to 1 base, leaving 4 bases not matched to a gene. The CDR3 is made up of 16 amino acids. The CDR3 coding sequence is TGTGCCAGCAGTGAATTCACTAGCGGGGGCACAGATACGCAGTATTTT. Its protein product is CASSEFTSGGTDTQYF.

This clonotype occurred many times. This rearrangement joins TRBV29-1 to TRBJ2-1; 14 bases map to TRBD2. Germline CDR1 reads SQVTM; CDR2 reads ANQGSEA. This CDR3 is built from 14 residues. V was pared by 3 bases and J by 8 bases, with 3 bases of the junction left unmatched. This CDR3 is CSVDGTSGRDEQFF. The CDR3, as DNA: TGCAGCGTTGATGGGACTAGCGGGAGAGATGAGCAGTTCTTC.

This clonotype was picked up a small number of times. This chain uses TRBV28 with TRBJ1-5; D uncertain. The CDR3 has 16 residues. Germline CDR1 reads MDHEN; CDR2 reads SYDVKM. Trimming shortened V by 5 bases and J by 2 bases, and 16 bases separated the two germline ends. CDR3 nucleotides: TGTGCCAGCAGTCCTCTGAGGACTTCAGGCAATCAGCCCCAGCATTTT. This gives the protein CASSPLRTSGNQPQHF.

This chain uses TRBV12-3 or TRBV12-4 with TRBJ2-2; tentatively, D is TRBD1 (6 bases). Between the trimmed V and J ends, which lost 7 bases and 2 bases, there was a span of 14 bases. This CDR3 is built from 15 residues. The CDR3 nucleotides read TGTGCCAGCAACTATCAGGGGCCCAACACCGGGGAGCTGTTTTTT. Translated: CASNYQGPNTGELFF.

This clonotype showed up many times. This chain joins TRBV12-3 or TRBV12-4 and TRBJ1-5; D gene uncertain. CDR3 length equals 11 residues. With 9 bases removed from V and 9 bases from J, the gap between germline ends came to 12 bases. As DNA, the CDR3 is TGTGCCAGTCAAGACCCGGGGCCCCAGCATTTT. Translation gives CASQDPGPQHF.